Listed below are T cell receptor beta chains from one sample, sequenced in a study of T cell responses to AZD1222 COVID-19 vaccine. TCRdb's copy holds only in-frame clones and misses some; the assay was immunoSEQ multiplex PCR. This sample has 150,000 or so clones, with 85% to 95% found just once. The material sequenced was peripheral blood, taken on day 0 of AZD1222 vaccination. Every receptor here comes from an adult in good health. Each CDR3 is given with its conserved first and last residue. D genes are given only for firm matches. Size is stated for part of the rows, as once, few or many counts, or as a class when the clone is expanded.

v_gene	abundance	d_gene	j_gene	CDR3nt	CDR3aa
TRBV30	.	TRBD1	TRBJ2-7	TGTGCCTGGAGGCCTGACAGGGACCCCCACGAGCAGTACTTC	CAWRPDRDPHEQYF
TRBV18	.	TRBD2	TRBJ2-7	TGTGCCAGCTCACCACCGATAGACGGACTAGCGGCCGAGCAGTACTTC	CASSPPIDGLAAEQYF
TRBV29-1	.	.	TRBJ2-4	TGCAGCGTTGAAGATTGGGGCGGGGACATTCAGTACTTC	CSVEDWGGDIQYF
TRBV7-2	.	.	TRBJ1-2	TGTGCCAGCAGCTTAGGTACTGACTATGGCTACACCTTC	CASSLGTDYGYTF
TRBV9	many	.	TRBJ2-7	TGTGCCAGCAGCGCCAGTTCGGGGTACGAGCAGTACTTC	CASSASSGYEQYF
TRBV28	.	TRBD1	TRBJ1-1	TGTGCCAGCAGTAACGGACCAGGGGGCACAACTGAAGCTTTCTTT	CASSNGPGGTTEAFF
TRBV4-1	.	.	TRBJ1-2	TGCGCCAGCAGCGCCCCGAGAGAGGGTGACAAAAACTATGGCTACACCTTC	CASSAPREGDKNYGYTF
TRBV4-1	once	TRBD1	TRBJ1-6	TGCGCCAGCAGCCAGAGGGACAGGGATAATTCACCCCTCCACTTT	CASSQRDRDNSPLHF
TRBV28	.	TRBD1	TRBJ1-3	TGTGCCAGCAGTGAGACAGCAGGGGGAAGGGCAAACACCATATATTTT	CASSETAGGRANTIYF
TRBV4-1	.	.	TRBJ1-3	TGCGCCAGCAGCCAGCACCCAGAGGGTGGAAACACCATATATTTT	CASSQHPEGGNTIYF
TRBV12-5	.	.	TRBJ1-5	TGTGCTGGCTCAGACGGGCTGGATCAGCCCCAGCATTTT	CAGSDGLDQPQHF
TRBV19	few	.	TRBJ1-2	TGTGCCAGTACCCCGAGCGAGTGGAAAGTTAACTATGGCTACACCTTC	CASTPSEWKVNYGYTF
TRBV12-1	once	.	TRBJ1-4	.	CASSFWGQGALDNEKLFF
TRBV6-5	.	.	TRBJ1-1	TGTGCCAGCGGAGTGAACACTGAAGCTTTCTTT	CASGVNTEAFF
TRBV5-5	.	TRBD1	TRBJ1-6	TGTGCCAGCAGCCGGGTGGGTCGGACAGGACTTTCACCCCTCCACTTT	CASSRVGRTGLSPLHF
TRBV6-5	.	.	TRBJ2-5	TGCGGAACCCTTGACTGGGAGACCCAGTACTTC	CGTLDWETQYF
TRBV10-3	once	.	TRBJ1-1	TGTGCCATCAGTGAGTCCTTAGGGATCGGGACTGAAGCTTTCTTT	CAISESLGIGTEAFF
TRBV7-9	.	TRBD2	TRBJ2-1	TGTGCCAGCACTCTGCCGGGACTAGCGGGGGGCTATGAGCAGTTCTTC	CASTLPGLAGGYEQFF
TRBV5-1	.	.	TRBJ2-1	TGCGCCAGCAGCCCTCAGGGCAATGAGCAGTTCTTC	CASSPQGNEQFF
TRBV2	.	.	TRBJ2-3	TGTGCCAGCAGTTTCTCTACCATTACCCCTACAGATACGCAGTATTTT	CASSFSTITPTDTQYF
TRBV5-6	once	.	TRBJ1-6	TGTGCCAGCAGCGGAATTCGGGATTCACCCCTCCACTTT	CASSGIRDSPLHF
TRBV6-5	.	.	TRBJ1-2	TGTGCCAGCAGCCCGGACGGGAACTATGGCTACACCTTC	CASSPDGNYGYTF
TRBV7-2	few	TRBD2	TRBJ2-3	TGTGCCAGCAGCTTAGCGGGACTAGCGGGAGCCAGAGATACGCAGTATTTT	CASSLAGLAGARDTQYF
TRBV28	.	.	TRBJ1-1	TGTGCCAGCAGTTCCTCGGGGGACCGCCCTGAAGCTTTCTTT	CASSSSGDRPEAFF
TRBV7-2	.	.	TRBJ1-3	TGTGCCAGCAGCTTAGGACGGTCGGGGGGAAACACCATATATTTT	CASSLGRSGGNTIYF
TRBV27	few	.	TRBJ1-6	TGTGCCAGCAGTTCGACCTCCGGGACTACATCTTCACCCCTCCACTTT	CASSSTSGTTSSPLHF
TRBV30	.	.	TRBJ1-2	TGTGCCTGGGGGGAAGGACTCGGCTATGGCTACACCTTC	CAWGEGLGYGYTF
TRBV5-1	.	.	TRBJ1-2	TGCGCCAGCAGCTTAGAGACGGGGCGAAACTATGGCTACACCTTC	CASSLETGRNYGYTF
TRBV29-1	.	.	TRBJ2-1	TGCAGCGTTGACCCGGGTAGAGGGGAGCAGTTCTTC	CSVDPGRGEQFF
TRBV19	.	.	TRBJ1-1	TGTGCCTCCCACTGGGCGACTGAAGCTTTCTTT	CASHWATEAFF
TRBV20-1	.	.	TRBJ2-1	TGCAGTGCTAGTAAGGGCTCAGACAACAATGAGCAGTTCTTC	CSASKGSDNNEQFF
TRBV4-1	once	.	TRBJ1-4	TGCGCCAGCAGCCAAGTCCCAGGGGAAAAACTGTTTTTT	CASSQVPGEKLFF
TRBV5-1	.	TRBD2	TRBJ2-5	TGCGCCAGCCGCCCTAGCGGACAAGAGACCCAGTACTTC	CASRPSGQETQYF
TRBV5-1	.	TRBD1	TRBJ1-2	TGCGCCAGCAGCGAGGACAGGGTCCCATGGGGAGGCTACACCTTC	CASSEDRVPWGGYTF
TRBV24-1	.	TRBD1	TRBJ1-4	TGTGCCACCAGAGCGGACAGGGGGGAAGAAAAACTGTTTTTT	CATRADRGEEKLFF
TRBV12-5	.	.	TRBJ2-1	TGTGCTAGTGGTTTGGCGGCTAGCCTGTTCTTC	CASGLAASLFF
TRBV20-1	.	.	TRBJ2-7	TGCAGTGCTGCCAGCCCCTACGAGCAGTACTTC	CSAASPYEQYF
TRBV10-1	.	.	TRBJ1-2	TGCGCCAGCAGTGACAGGAGGACGGATGGCTACACCTTC	CASSDRRTDGYTF
TRBV7-9	.	.	TRBJ2-3	TGTGCCAGCAGCTTAGGACAGACCTCTAGCACAGATACGCAGTATTTT	CASSLGQTSSTDTQYF
TRBV29-1	.	.	TRBJ2-7	TGCAGCGCAGCCAATTTACAGGGATACTACGAGCAGTACTTC	CSAANLQGYYEQYF
TRBV7-8	.	.	TRBJ2-1	TGTGCCAGCAGCTTAAGGGAGACCTACAATGAGCAGTTCTTC	CASSLRETYNEQFF
TRBV6-5	few	TRBD2	TRBJ2-7	TGTGCCAGCAGTACGCTAGCGGGAGCATACGAGCAGTACTTC	CASSTLAGAYEQYF
TRBV2	.	TRBD1	TRBJ2-7	TGTGCCAGCAGTCGGACAGGGGGATACGAGCAGTACTTC	CASSRTGGYEQYF
TRBV30	once	.	TRBJ1-2	TGTGCCGGCGAAAGGGGCGGAGTCTATGGCTACACCTTC	CAGERGGVYGYTF
TRBV3-1/TRBV3-2	once	TRBD2	TRBJ2-1	TGTGCCAGCAGCCTCGGACTAGCGGAGATCTACAATGAGCAGTTCTTC	CASSLGLAEIYNEQFF
TRBV4-1	.	.	TRBJ1-1	TGCGCCAGCAGCCAAGCGTGGAGTGAACACACTGAAGCTTTCTTT	CASSQAWSEHTEAFF
TRBV11-2	.	TRBD2	TRBJ2-7	TGTGCCAGCAGGCCCCTAGCGGGAGAGAGTCGGCAGTACTTC	CASRPLAGESRQYF
TRBV6-5	.	.	TRBJ1-1	TGTGCCAGCAGTTACTTCGGTGAAGCTTTCTTT	CASSYFGEAFF
TRBV7-2	.	TRBD2	TRBJ2-5	TGTGCCAGCAGCTTAGCGGGGGGCGTACTAGCGGAAGAGACCCAGTACTTC	CASSLAGGVLAEETQYF
TRBV7-9	.	TRBD1	TRBJ2-1	TGTGCCAGCAGCTCCTACAGGGGGCCCTACAATGAGCAGTTCTTC	CASSSYRGPYNEQFF
TRBV18	.	.	TRBJ1-6	TGTGCCAGCTCACCGACATTCGACAATTCACCCCTCCACTTT	CASSPTFDNSPLHF